This entry features one T cell receptor beta chain sequence. There is no known antigen for this receptor. The sample holds no much larger clone one base away, and base qualities are not on file. Libraries came from the immunoSEQ multiplex PCR assay. The multiplex PCR relied on a mix of 60 forward primers for TCR Vbeta segments and 13 reverse primers for TCR Jbeta segments. The CDR3 region of rearranged TCR beta genes was amplified from genomic DNA with a multiplex PCR assay. Amplified TCR beta libraries were sequenced as 87-base-pair reads on the Illumina HiSeq System. In the source study's methods: A later analysis counted about 80 million unique TCR beta chains across the 650 to 700 repertoires, and about 10 million of these chains were shared by at least two donors. A nearest-neighbor algorithm error-corrected the raw reads and collapsed the reads into unique sequences, merging closely related sequences to remove PCR and sequencing errors. CDR3 sequences were aligned to IMGT reference sequences to assign V, D and J gene segments. For a sequence to be retained, at least a six-nucleotide match to both a V gene segment and a J gene segment was required. A rearrangement counted as productive if the CDR3 had no stop codons and remained in frame with V and J, and every other rearrangement counted as non-productive. CDR3 was defined according to IMGT convention as the region running from the second conserved V-encoded cysteine to the conserved J-encoded phenylalanine. The earlier analysis of some 580 of the donors excluded any sequence lacking an unambiguous match to a single V gene segment. An earlier analysis of a few hundred of the donors called V segments functional above 56.7% productive rearrangements and segregating when the between-donor standard deviation exceeded 5%. A statistical classification framework was built for diagnosing cytomegalovirus status from the catalog of TCR beta chain sequences. V and J gene assignment, in a later analysis, came from comparing TCR nucleotide sequences with IMGT/GENE-DB human TR gene sequences. The TCRdist pipeline was used in a later analysis to assign CDR3 sequences and most-parsimonious VDJ recombination scenarios. A later analysis defined each TCR beta chain by its CDR3 amino acid sequence plus V-gene family, and excluded reads lacking a unique V-gene family. A later analysis removed 450 to 600 highly shared, low-generation-probability nucleotide sequences to deal with suspected cross-contamination and a sequencing artifact. A later analysis calculated a clonal expansion index for each public chain from normalized within-repertoire ranks of inferred template counts. Generation probabilities in a later analysis came from a VDJ recombination model fitted to out-of-frame rearrangements, and those results were checked against IGoR. Hypergeometric tests were used in a later analysis to score TCR-TCR, TCR-HLA and TCR-CMV co-occurrence, with a repertoire-size bias correction applied to the TCR pairs. A later analysis estimated false discovery rates by permuting HLA or CMV assignments 20 times. A later analysis grouped co-occurring TCRs with DBSCAN, adding TCRdist sequence similarity when clustering within HLA-allele-positive subsets. Repertoires with fewer than 30,000 or more than 120,000 public chains, plus five repertoires with anomalous nucleotide sharing, were excluded from co-occurrence clustering. Sourced from immuneACCESS, this table was stored by TCRdb with only in-frame sequences that have V and J called. A share of the clones is absent; for the studies checked, an unresolved V gene accounts for under half, and the remainder has no known explanation. That table supplies the V and J calls and clone size; D and trimming were determined from the DNA. The sample yields some 170,000 clones; 75% to 85% were counted once. The ten largest clones add up to about 10% of the sample.

These data belong to a study of cytomegalovirus exposure and HLA in healthy donors (dated 2017 in TCRdb). Describing the broader study: An earlier analysis of approximately 550 of the donors reported about 250 Gb of sequence data and around 110 million unique TCR beta sequences from 150 million to 200 million T cells. Approximately 310 gigabases of sequencing data and approximately 92 million unique TCR sequences made up an early release that covered nearly 650 HLA-typed donors. Of the 398 genotyped donors, less than 85% were placed in the genetic ancestry cluster associated with self-reported Caucasian donors. The study aimed to test whether signatures of past pathogen exposure could be identified by cataloging public T cell receptors. Using immunosequencing, the study profiled T cell repertoires from fewer than 850 subjects and related those repertoires to cytomegalovirus serostatus. Besides the first cohort of more than 650 subjects, a separate validation cohort made up of 120 different subjects was used. The study combined high-throughput TCR immunosequencing, statistical association of individual TCRs with disease status, and machine learning to predict cytomegalovirus infection status. A later analysis re-analyzed previously published TCR beta repertoires from 660 or so donors and added high-resolution HLA genotyping to study TCR occurrence patterns. Rather than using new phenotypic data, the later analysis identified candidate immune exposures from TCR beta sequences and from how often those sequences occurred across donors. To decide whether each TCR beta V gene segment behaved as functional or pseudogenic, an earlier analysis of some 540 of the donors relied on high-throughput TCR beta sequencing. Alongside the repertoire data, information on donor age, sex, ethnicity and CMV serostatus was compiled. A later genetic analysis used genome-wide SNP genotypes for about 55% of the 666 donors, treating that subset as a discovery cohort. All discovery cohort repertoires had been generated on a single sequencing platform. Both class I and class II loci were covered by HLA typing, at four-digit resolution. Typing coverage differed by locus: A, B, C, DRB1 and DQB1 were typed in about 629-640 donors, DQA1 in 522, DPA1 in nearly 610, and DPB1 in 400 to 480. Four to six DR-DQ haplotypes were handled as single units for association and clustering, since linkage in the cohort was strong. Among some 410 genotyped donors of the cohort, an average of around 250,000 unique TCR beta nucleotide sequences was sequenced per donor, of which approximately 18% were non-productive. The paper as a whole reports these results and caveats: The sequencing pipeline was judged likely to have produced a cluster of highly shared sequence variants as a technical artifact. This cohort had only TCR beta chains sequenced, and the lack of alpha or paired-chain data limited which features could be detected. Because the 87-base-pair reads could not distinguish some IMGT-functional V segments, including TRBV6-2 and TRBV6-3, those segments were excluded. A later analysis associated about 16,000 TCR beta sequences with specific HLA alleles at a false discovery rate of 0.05. According to a later analysis, most CMV-associated TCR beta chains appeared to be HLA-restricted, and the HLA associations seemed to be driven largely by CMV exposure. For the cohort, immune exposure information was limited to CMV serostatus. Across donors, most TCR sequences were observed very rarely, whereas some public TCRs were present in many individuals. The classifier was reported to diagnose cytomegalovirus status with high specificity and sensitivity in both the original and validation cohorts. A further reported finding was that TCR beta sequences accurately predicted the HLA-A and HLA-B alleles for most subjects in the first cohort. When HLA alleles, especially DR and DQ, strongly co-occurred, attributing TCR associations to individual alleles was difficult. A later analysis reported that several top co-occurrence clusters appeared linked to parvovirus B19, influenza, CMV and Epstein-Barr virus. According to the authors, the approach could potentially be generalized to other disease states and immunological phenotypes. The study gave a list of 150 to 200 TCR beta chains associated with cytomegalovirus. Linkage disequilibrium might explain the correlated functional status among segregating V segments, but an unknown experimental factor could not be excluded. In an earlier analysis of roughly 560 of the donors, most TCR beta V segments were observed in productive rearrangements about 87% or about 30% of the time, broadly matching IMGT annotations. An association between a missense DCLRE1C variant and V-gene and J-gene trimming of TCR beta chains was found in a later genetic analysis and replicated in an independent cohort. A few of the identified cytomegalovirus-associated TCR beta chains were confirmed in vitro to be specific for cytomegalovirus antigens. In a later analysis, HLA-associated TCR beta chains showed more clonal expansion and lower generation probabilities than non-associated chains that were equally common. The presence/absence analyses assumed that sequencing depth was roughly uniform across donors, and that assumption may not be true. Because some donors lacked HLA typing at each locus, the association tests relied only on the typed subset. In a later analysis, TCR association rates were found to vary across HLA loci, with the most associated TCRs seen for DRB1 alleles and the fewest for HLA-C alleles. Because counts were too low, approximately 15 rarely observed V segments, including chromosome 9 orphons, were excluded from the earlier analysis of 587 of the donors. According to a later genetic analysis, donors in an Asian-associated ancestry cluster had fewer N-insertions in productive TCRs than the approximately 630-donor mean.

In total, around 600 healthy bone marrow donors made up the cohort. At the time of sampling, every cohort member was nominally healthy, though immune exposures that went unrecorded were likely present. The donor tested CMV seropositive and was one of the 289 seropositive cohort members. Each donor provided a peripheral blood sample, and peripheral blood mononuclear cells were used for TCR beta sequencing. The Qiagen DNeasy Blood Extraction Kit was used to extract genomic DNA from the blood cell samples. V sheds 5 bases and J sheds 0 bases, leaving 14 bases between their ends. Reading the germline V gene gives CDR1 SGHTA and CDR2 FQGNSA. The CDR3, cysteine through phenylalanine, is 15 amino acids long. Only CDR3 DNA is held: 45 bases, read in frame from base 1.

This TCR was sampled from a middle-aged man in good health and CMV-seropositive. The chain couples TRBV7-2 to TRBJ2-7; tentative D gene TRBD2, with 5 bases matching. The sequenced material came from PBMCs. The sequenced DNA is TGTGCCAGCAGCCTCCCGGGATATAGCTCCTACGAGCAGTACTTC. This is translated as CASSLPGYSSYEQYF.